A single TCR beta chain is shown here with its context. The entry originates in a study of blood T cell repertoires in COVID-19. Per germline, CDR1 SEHNR and CDR2 FQNEAQ (reference sequence). V lost 4 bases to trimming and J lost 5 bases; unmatched junction nucleotides: 5. This CDR3 contains 15 residues. Here immunoSEQ multiplex PCR was the method, and the copy in TCRdb shows in-frame clones only, minus some. The sample lists 200,000 to 250,000 clones; 80% to 90% were seen once. The source is a man younger than 35 with active or convalescent COVID-19. Material for sequencing was peripheral blood. The rearrangement joins TRBV7-9 to TRBJ2-1; 10 bases map to TRBD2. CDR3 sequence: CASSWGLAQHNEQFF. CDR3 nucleotide sequence: TGTGCCAGCAGCTGGGGACTAGCGCAACACAATGAGCAGTTCTTC.